These 5 T cell receptor beta chains were all obtained from the same sample, sequenced in a study of immune evolution from preneoplasia to lung adenocarcinoma. Some clones are missing from TCRdb's copy, which holds only in-frame ones; the method was immunoSEQ multiplex PCR. Of thousands of clones listed, about 82% are singletons. Sequencing was done on a sample of FFPE minimally invasive lung adenocarcinoma tissue. The receptors shown here come from a person aged 70 to 85 with lung adenocarcinoma.

This clone was detected once. The chain's CDR3 is CSVDRYYGYTF. Here the CDR3 DNA reads TGCAGCGTTGACAGGTACTATGGCTACACCTTC. This chain uses TRBV29-1 with TRBJ1-2, with D unresolved. Looked up from germline, CDR1 is SQVTM and CDR2 is ANQGSEA. Trimming cost V 3 bases and J 3 bases, with 5 bases left between them. There are 11 residues in the CDR3.

The chain couples TRBV11-3 to TRBJ2-7; no clear D gene. The germline gives CDR1 SGHNT, CDR2 YENEEA. The CDR3 runs 11 residues. The ends were cut back, 5 bases at V and 3 bases at J, with 5 bases in the middle. DNA for the CDR3: TGTGCCAGCAGCGGCCGCTACGAGCAGTACTTC. It translates to CASSGRYEQYF.

The V call is TRBV5-1, the J call TRBJ1-3; no reliable D call. Germline V gene lookup returns CDR1 SGHRS and CDR2 YFSETQ. Trimming took off 0 bases at V and 0 bases at J, with 7 bases between the two ends. The CDR3 contains 15 residues. The CDR3 loop reads CASSLEGNSGNTIYF. The CDR3 DNA reads as TGCGCCAGCAGCTTGGAAGGGAACTCTGGAAACACCATATATTTT.

The CDR3 coding sequence is TGTGCCAGCAGCCCCCAGGGGTACTCCTACGAGCAGTACTTC. The encoded protein is CASSPQGYSYEQYF. The chain combines TRBV7-9 with TRBJ2-7, with TRBD1 as a possible D gene (6 bases). The CDR3 extends over 14 amino acids. V was clipped by 5 bases and J by 0 bases, with 11 bases between them. CDR1 and CDR2 from the germline V gene are SEHNR and FQNEAQ (reference sequence). Full variable domain (remainder filled in from reference TRBV7-9 and TRBJ2-7): DTGVSQNPRHKITKRGQNVTFRCDPISEHNRLYWYRQTLGQGPEFLTYFQNEAQLEKSRLLSDRFSAERPKGSFSTLEIQRTEQGDSAMYLCASSPQGYSYEQYFGPGTRLTVT.

In its sample, this clone was seen a few times. J is TRBJ2-7 and V is TRBV7-9; D could derive from TRBD1 or TRBD2 (5 bases each). CDR1 and CDR2 (germline): SEHNR, FQNEAQ (reference sequence). CDR3 length equals 17 residues. The V and J ends lost 4 bases and 4 bases respectively, with 23 bases between them. This CDR3 is CASSSPVRAGSKYEQYF. The CDR3 DNA reads as TGTGCCAGCAGCTCCCCCGTCCGGGCAGGGAGCAAGTACGAGCAGTACTTC.